This T cell receptor (beta chain) appears in the sequencing data of a study of cytomegalovirus exposure and HLA in healthy donors. Despite likely unrecorded immune exposures, the donors were nominally healthy at the time of sampling. The CDR3 sequence is 19 residues long. Germline loops: CDR1 LNHDA, CDR2 SQIVND (reference sequence). Trimming took 5 bases from V and 0 from J, leaving 25 bases between them. The PCR ran on 60 Vbeta and 13 Jbeta primers. Here immunoSEQ multiplex PCR was the method, and the copy in TCRdb shows in-frame clones only, minus some. The table shows about 110,000 clones, with 70% occurring only once.

This receptor was taken from a young man in good health and CMV-seropositive. Material: PBMCs. The chain carries TRBV19 and TRBJ1-1; D may be TRBD1 (6 bases). The CDR3 region is CASSFQGLSGVGLNTEAFF. CDR3 nucleotides: TGTGCCAGTAGTTTCCAGGGGCTATCCGGGGTCGGTTTGAACACTGAAGCTTTCTTT.